This T cell receptor (beta chain) was captured in a study of beta chain features in type 1 diabetes. This clone came up a few times. Of the isolated RNA, all was reverse transcribed, and so the sequenced material was expressed TCRB transcripts. The repertoire was sequenced with immunoSEQ multiplex PCR; TCRdb's copy has only in-frame clones and lacks some. Of roughly 300,000 clones listed, less than 10% are singletons. In germline, CDR1 is SNHLY, CDR2 FYNNEI. V gave up 6 bases and J gave up 9 bases, with 15 bases separating them. The CDR3 loop spans 13 amino acids. Source material: central memory CD4+ T cells from blood. The clonotype comes from a woman younger than 35 in good health. This sequence joins TRBV2 and TRBJ2-4, with D perhaps assigned TRBD1 or TRBD2 (5 bases each). CDR3 in DNA: TGTGCCAGCAGCCAAGAAGATGGGGGCATTCAGTACTTC. This gives the protein CASSQEDGGIQYF.